Here is one T cell receptor beta chain with its context. What it binds is unknown. V was clipped by 5 bases and J by 2 bases; unmatched bases: 2. Germline V lookup: CDR1 SGHRS, CDR2 YFSETQ. The CDR3 is 14 amino acids. The source of the sample is a study of cytomegalovirus exposure and HLA in healthy donors. Sequenced by immunoSEQ multiplex PCR; TCRdb stores in-frame clones only, minus some. This sample has 100,000 to 150,000 clones, with nearly 90% found just once. Study-level points and caveats: Researchers catalogued approximately 160 TCR beta chains as cytomegalovirus-associated. In vitro data verified a few CMV-associated chains as specific for CMV antigens.

The sample consisted of PBMCs. The source of this sequence is a woman aged 18-30 years in good health and CMV-seronegative. V gene TRBV5-1 combines with J gene TRBJ1-3; 9 bases are shared with TRBD1. CDR3 DNA sequence: TGCGCCAGCAGGGACAGGGGTCCTGGAAACACCATATATTTT. This translates into CASRDRGPGNTIYF.